Presented here are 23 T cell receptor beta chains from one specimen sequenced in a study of Ad26.COV2.S vaccination and SARS-CoV-2 variants (dated by TCRdb to 2020 to 2022). The library was prepared using the immunoSEQ multiplex PCR assay. TCRdb's version of the immuneACCESS table is confined to in-frame rearrangements and falls short of the full clone set. An unresolved V gene accounts for under half of the shortfall where checked; the remainder is of unknown origin. Recorded for this sample are more than 150,000 clones; around 90% of them occurred a single time. The ten largest clonotypes hold over 4.5% of the sample. This sample's time point label indicates: individuals recovered from natural SARS-CoV-2 infection. The material was peripheral blood, obtained after recovery from COVID-19. These receptors all come from a human donor who had recovered from COVID-19.

This clone showed up just a few times. The chain recombines TRBV10-3 with TRBJ1-5, with 12 bases fitting TRBD1. The ends lost 9 bases at V and 2 bases at J; junction bases unmatched: 5. Per the germline V gene, CDR1 is ENHRY and CDR2 is SYGVKD. This CDR3 region has 15 residues. The CDR3: CAIGTGGDGNQPQHF. The CDR3 DNA is TGTGCCATTGGGACAGGGGGCGACGGCAATCAGCCCCAGCATTTT.

The genes are TRBV5-6 and TRBJ1-1; tentative D call: TRBD1 (5 bases). Germline V gives CDR1 SGHDT, CDR2 YYEEEE. This CDR3 comprises 16 residues. V lost 4 bases and J lost 5, with 21 bases in between. The CDR3 nucleotides read TGTGCCAGCAGCCTCGCCGGGACCCGGAAGACAACTGAAGCTTTCTTT. The encoded protein is CASSLAGTRKTTEAFF.

This rearrangement joins TRBV27 to TRBJ2-5; 7 positions match TRBD1. Germline loops: CDR1 MNHEY, CDR2 SMNVEV (reference sequence). CDR3 length: 14 amino acids. The V segment lost 5 bases and the J segment 2 bases; nucleotides outside the gene matches: 5. CDR3 loop: CASSPQGIQETQYF. In DNA, the CDR3 is TGTGCCAGCAGTCCACAGGGGATTCAAGAGACCCAGTACTTC.

This chain links TRBV9 with TRBJ1-1; 7 nucleotides line up with TRBD1. J was trimmed by 6 bases and V by 3 bases; bases with no gene match: 14. The CDR3 runs to 16 residues. Germline V gene sequence: CDR1 SGDLS, CDR2 YYNGEE. The CDR3 bases are TGTGCCAGCAGCGACCTCAGGGGGGGCGGGACCCCTGAAGCTTTCTTT. As protein: CASSDLRGGGTPEAFF.

The V and J genes are TRBV7-2 and TRBJ1-6; TRBD1 might be the D (5 bases). V shed 6 bases and J shed 8 bases, with 14 bases lying between them. From germline, CDR1 is SGHTA and CDR2 FQGNSA. The CDR3 length is 14 residues. The CDR3 nucleotides read TGTGCCAGCAGAAAATGGGGCGCGGATTCACCCCTCCACTTT. Its protein is CASRKWGADSPLHF.

The chain has TRBV9 and TRBJ2-1; TRBD2 matches 13 bases. V dropped 3 bases and J dropped 2; count of bases not matched to a gene: 2. The CDR3 contains 16 residues. From germline, CDR1 is SGDLS and CDR2 YYNGEE. The CDR3 sequence: CASSGTSGRAYNEQFF. The DNA of the CDR3 is TGTGCCAGCAGCGGAACTAGCGGGAGGGCCTACAATGAGCAGTTCTTC.

The J gene is TRBJ2-1, the V gene TRBV24-1; possibly TRBD1 or TRBD2 for D (5 bases each). V was pared by 4 bases and J by 8 bases, with 14 bases between. This CDR3 is 14 amino acids long. Germline CDR1 reads KGHDR; CDR2 reads SFDVKD. CDR3 in amino acids: CATSEDKGTDEQFF. CDR3 bases: TGTGCCACCAGTGAAGACAAGGGGACCGATGAGCAGTTCTTC.

This chain's CDR3 is CASSQPHTLVLAGDNEQFF. In DNA, the CDR3 is TGTGCCAGCAGCCAACCACACACGCTAGTACTAGCGGGAGACAATGAGCAGTTCTTC. The V gene is TRBV14, the J gene TRBJ2-1, with 11 bases that match TRBD2. The CDR3 runs 19 residues. CDR1 is SGHDN, CDR2 FVKESK, per germline. J was trimmed by 5 bases and V by 2 bases; bases with no gene match: 14.

The genes are TRBV7-2 and TRBJ2-7; TRBD2 matches 9 bases. The CDR3 runs to 15 residues. Per germline, CDR1 SGHTA and CDR2 FQGNSA. V trimming: 5 bases; J trimming: 0 bases; junction bases outside the gene matches: 5. CDR3 residues: CASSLERGDSYEQYF. CDR3 DNA sequence: TGTGCCAGCAGCCTGGAGCGGGGGGACTCCTACGAGCAGTACTTC.

The chain joins TRBV18 to TRBJ1-2; 8 nucleotides match TRBD1. The CDR3 runs 15 residues. V was clipped by 6 bases and J by 2 bases; unmatched bases: 8. Germline values: CDR1 KGHSH, CDR2 LQKENI. The CDR3 DNA follows: TGTGCCAGCTCGAACGACAGGGGCTCCAACTATGGCTACACCTTC. Protein sequence: CASSNDRGSNYGYTF.

This clone is a singleton in its sample. The chain couples TRBV29-1 to TRBJ1-2; D may be TRBD1 (6 bases). Germline V gene sequence: CDR1 SQVTM, CDR2 ANQGSEA. With 4 bases removed from V and 3 bases from J, the gap between germline ends came to 12 bases. The CDR3 spans 13 residues. The chain's CDR3 is CSVAAGQYYGYTF. The CDR3 DNA follows: TGCAGCGTTGCAGCAGGACAGTACTATGGCTACACCTTC.

The chain carries TRBV5-5 and TRBJ2-5; D call uncertain. The V end lost 4 bases, the J end lost 2 bases, and 18 bases lay between the germline ends. Germline values: CDR1 SGHKS, CDR2 YYEKEE (reference sequence). CDR3 length: 16 amino acids. The CDR3 DNA follows: TGTGCCAGCAGCCAACAACAACTGGGCCGGCAAGAGACCCAGTACTTC. It yields the protein CASSQQQLGRQETQYF.

This rearrangement joins TRBV27 to TRBJ2-7, with 10 positions matching TRBD2. V shed 3 bases and J 2 bases; nucleotides not matched to a gene: 10. This CDR3 is built from 17 residues. Germline-derived CDR1 and CDR2 are MNHEY and SMNVEV (reference sequence). The CDR3, as DNA: TGTGCCAGCAGTTTCCGGAGGACTAGCGGTATTACCTACGAGCAGTACTTC. Translating gives CASSFRRTSGITYEQYF.

The chain's CDR3 is CAISAGGGAYNEQFF. In DNA form, the CDR3 reads TGTGCCATCAGCGCGGGAGGGGGCGCGTACAATGAGCAGTTCTTC. The chain has TRBV10-3 and TRBJ2-1, with TRBD2 identical over 9 bases. The junction had 7 bases not matched to a gene; V was cut back by 6 bases and J by 4 bases. This CDR3 contains 15 residues. The germline CDR1 and CDR2 sequences are ENHRY and SYGVKD.

The chain employs TRBV6-1 and TRBJ1-1; the D is unclear. The V gene lost 8 bases and the J gene lost 7 bases, with 11 bases spanning the gap. Germline V gene sequence: CDR1 MNHNS, CDR2 SASEGT. This CDR3 comprises 11 residues. Here the CDR3 reads CASGGRREAFF. CDR3 coding DNA: TGTGCCAGCGGAGGCAGGCGTGAAGCTTTCTTT.

V and J are TRBV5-1 and TRBJ1-3; weak D call: TRBD1 (6 bases). CDR3 length: 14 amino acids. Looked up from germline, CDR1 is SGHRS and CDR2 is YFSETQ. Trimming removed 3 bases at V and 0 bases at J, with 7 bases between. CDR3 bases: TGCGCCAGCAGCTGGACAGACTCTGGAAACACCATATATTTT. This gives the protein CASSWTDSGNTIYF. The whole variable domain, filled in from reference TRBV5-1 and TRBJ1-3, reads KAGVTQTPRYLIKTRGQQVTLSCSPISGHRSVSWYQQTPGQGLQFLFEYFSETQRNKGNFPGRFSGRQFSNSRSEMNVSTLELGDSALYLCASSWTDSGNTIYFGEGSWLTVV.

The V call is TRBV3-1 (or the pseudogene TRBV3-2), the J call TRBJ2-7; 8 bases map to TRBD1. V trimming: 7 bases; J trimming: 4 bases; junction bases outside the gene matches: 12. Germline values: CDR1 LGHDT, CDR2 YNNKEL (reference sequence). The CDR3 has 15 amino acids. The CDR3 coding sequence is TGTGCCAGCACCACGGACAGGGTGTTGATATACGAGCAGTACTTC. The encoded protein is CASTTDRVLIYEQYF.

CDR3 nucleotides: TGTGCCAGCAGTTTAGGAGGCGGGGGAAAAGAGCAGTTCTTC. Translated: CASSLGGGGKEQFF. V usage is TRBV28 and J usage is TRBJ2-1; TRBD2 matches 7 bases. Germline trimming cut 2 bases from V and 10 bases from J; bases unmatched to any gene: 8. There are 14 residues in the CDR3. Looked up from germline, CDR1 is MDHEN and CDR2 is SYDVKM.

V gene TRBV28 combines with J gene TRBJ1-4; D is possibly TRBD1 (6 bases). Between the trimmed V and J ends, which lost 3 bases and 4 bases, there was a span of 15 bases. Germline assignment: CDR1 MDHEN and CDR2 SYDVKM. This CDR3 region has 16 residues. The chain's CDR3 is CASSFGGARVNEKLFF. For the CDR3, the DNA is TGTGCCAGCAGTTTCGGGGGGGCGCGGGTTAATGAAAAACTGTTTTTT.

This clone occurred a few times. This chain links TRBV6-2 or TRBV6-3 with TRBJ2-1; D is possibly TRBD1 (5 bases). V lost 2 bases and J lost 0, with 8 bases in between. Germline CDR1 MNHEY, CDR2 SVGEGT. This CDR3 region has 15 residues. CDR3 bases: TGTGCCAGCAGTTACGGGGCTAGCTCCTACAATGAGCAGTTCTTC. Protein sequence: CASSYGASSYNEQFF.

The V and J genes are TRBV15 and TRBJ2-7; 9 bases map to TRBD2. Germline lookup yields CDR1 LNHNV and CDR2 YYDKDF (reference sequence). This CDR3 is 17 amino acids long. Germline trimming cut 3 bases from V and 4 bases from J; bases unmatched to any gene: 13. CDR3 region: CATSSPVGAGGSYEQYF. The CDR3, as DNA: TGTGCCACCAGCAGCCCCGTCGGTGCGGGAGGGAGTTACGAGCAGTACTTC.

The J gene is TRBJ2-3, the V gene TRBV3-1 (or the pseudogene TRBV3-2), with no clear D. Germline V gene sequence: CDR1 LGHDT, CDR2 YNNKEL (reference sequence). There are 12 residues in the CDR3. V lost 1 base to trimming and J lost 14 bases, with 13 bases between them. The CDR3 coding sequence is TGTGCCAGCAGCCAAGTGTCAGATCGGTTGTATTTT. Translation: CASSQVSDRLYF.

The J gene is TRBJ2-3, the V gene TRBV14, with TRBD2 as a possible D gene (6 bases). V lost 4 bases to trimming and J lost 5 bases, with 10 bases between them. This CDR3 comprises 13 residues. Germline values: CDR1 SGHDN, CDR2 FVKESK. The CDR3 region has the DNA TGTGCCAGCAGCCCACTGGGGGGAGATACGCAGTATTTT. Translated: CASSPLGGDTQYF.